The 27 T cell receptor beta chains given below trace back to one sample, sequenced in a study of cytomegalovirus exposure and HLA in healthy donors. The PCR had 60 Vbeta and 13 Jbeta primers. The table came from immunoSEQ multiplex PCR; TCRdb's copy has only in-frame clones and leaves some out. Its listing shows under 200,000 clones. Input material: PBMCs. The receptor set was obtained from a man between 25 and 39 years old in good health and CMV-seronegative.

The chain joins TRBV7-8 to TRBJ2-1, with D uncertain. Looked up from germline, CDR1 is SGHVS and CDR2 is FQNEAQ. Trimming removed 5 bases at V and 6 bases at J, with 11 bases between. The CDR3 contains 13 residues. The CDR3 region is CASSLPAANEQFF. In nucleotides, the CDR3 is TGTGCCAGCAGCCTACCTGCTGCCAATGAGCAGTTCTTC.

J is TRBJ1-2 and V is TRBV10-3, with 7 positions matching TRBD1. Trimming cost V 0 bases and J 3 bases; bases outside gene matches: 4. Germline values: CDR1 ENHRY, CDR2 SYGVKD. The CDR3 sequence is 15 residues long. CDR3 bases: TGTGCCATCAGTGAGTCAGGAGGGACAGACTATGGCTACACCTTC. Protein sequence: CAISESGGTDYGYTF.

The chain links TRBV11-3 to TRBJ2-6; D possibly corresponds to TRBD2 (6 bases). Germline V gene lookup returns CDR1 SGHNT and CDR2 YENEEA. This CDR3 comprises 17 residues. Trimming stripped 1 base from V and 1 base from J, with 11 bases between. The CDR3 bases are TGTGCCAGCAGCTTAGTATCGGGGGTGTCTGGGGCCAACGTCCTGACTTTC. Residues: CASSLVSGVSGANVLTF.

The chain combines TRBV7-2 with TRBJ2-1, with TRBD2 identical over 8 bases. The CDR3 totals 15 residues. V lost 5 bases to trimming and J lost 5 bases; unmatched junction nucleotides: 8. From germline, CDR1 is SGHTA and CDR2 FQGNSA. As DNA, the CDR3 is TGTGCCAGCAGCGCGAGCGGGAGAGGCCACAATGAGCAGTTCTTC. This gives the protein CASSASGRGHNEQFF.

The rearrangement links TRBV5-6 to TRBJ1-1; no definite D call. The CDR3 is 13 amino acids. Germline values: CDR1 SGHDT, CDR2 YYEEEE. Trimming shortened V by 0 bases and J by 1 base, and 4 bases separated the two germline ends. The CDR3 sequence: CASSLGPNTEAFF. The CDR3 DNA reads TGTGCCAGCAGCTTGGGGCCGAACACTGAAGCTTTCTTT.

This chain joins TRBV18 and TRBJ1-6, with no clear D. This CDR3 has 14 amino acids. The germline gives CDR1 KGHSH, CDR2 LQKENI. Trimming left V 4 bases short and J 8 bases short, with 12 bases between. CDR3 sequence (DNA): TGTGCCAGCTCACTTGCGGGAGGCGATTCACCCCTCCACTTT. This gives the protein CASSLAGGDSPLHF.

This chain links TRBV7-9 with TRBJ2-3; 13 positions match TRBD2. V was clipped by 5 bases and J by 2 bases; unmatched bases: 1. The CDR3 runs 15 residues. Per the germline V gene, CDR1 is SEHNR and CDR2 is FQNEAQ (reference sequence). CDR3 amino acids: CASSGLAGATDTQYF. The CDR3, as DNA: TGTGCCAGCAGCGGACTAGCGGGGGCCACAGATACGCAGTATTTT.

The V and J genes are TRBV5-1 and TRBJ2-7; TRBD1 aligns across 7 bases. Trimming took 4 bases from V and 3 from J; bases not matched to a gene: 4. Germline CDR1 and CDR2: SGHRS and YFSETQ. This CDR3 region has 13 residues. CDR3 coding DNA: TGCGCCAGCAGCACCGACAGGGACTACGAGCAGTACTTC. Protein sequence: CASSTDRDYEQYF.

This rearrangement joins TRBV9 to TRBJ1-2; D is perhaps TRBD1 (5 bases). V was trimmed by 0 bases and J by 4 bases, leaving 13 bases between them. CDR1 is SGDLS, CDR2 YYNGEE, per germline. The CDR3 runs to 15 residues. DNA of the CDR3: TGTGCCAGCAGCGTAGCTACGGGGGATGGCTATGGCTACACCTTC. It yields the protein CASSVATGDGYGYTF.

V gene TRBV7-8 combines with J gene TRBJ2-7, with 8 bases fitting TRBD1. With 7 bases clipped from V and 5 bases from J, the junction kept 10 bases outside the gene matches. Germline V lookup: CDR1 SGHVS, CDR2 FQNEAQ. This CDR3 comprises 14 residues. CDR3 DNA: TGTGCCAGCAAACCTTTACAGGGGGTCGACGAGCAGTACTTC. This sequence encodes CASKPLQGVDEQYF.

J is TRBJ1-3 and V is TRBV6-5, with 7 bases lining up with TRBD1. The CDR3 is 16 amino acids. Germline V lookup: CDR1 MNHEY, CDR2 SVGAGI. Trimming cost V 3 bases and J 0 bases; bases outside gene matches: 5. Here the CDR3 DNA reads TGTGCCAGCAGTTATCAAGGACAGGACTCTGGAAACACCATATATTTT. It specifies CASSYQGQDSGNTIYF.

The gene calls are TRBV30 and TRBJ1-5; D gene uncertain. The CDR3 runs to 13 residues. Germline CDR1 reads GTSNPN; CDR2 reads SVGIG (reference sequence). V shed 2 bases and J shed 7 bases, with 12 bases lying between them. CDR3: CAWSQQVEQPQHF. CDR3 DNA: TGTGCCTGGAGTCAGCAGGTCGAACAGCCCCAGCATTTT.

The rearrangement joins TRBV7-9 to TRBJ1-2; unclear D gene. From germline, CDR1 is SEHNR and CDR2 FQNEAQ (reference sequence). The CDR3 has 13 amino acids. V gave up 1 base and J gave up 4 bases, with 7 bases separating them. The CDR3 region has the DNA TGTGCCAGCAGCTTAGACACAGCCTATGGCTACACCTTC. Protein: CASSLDTAYGYTF.

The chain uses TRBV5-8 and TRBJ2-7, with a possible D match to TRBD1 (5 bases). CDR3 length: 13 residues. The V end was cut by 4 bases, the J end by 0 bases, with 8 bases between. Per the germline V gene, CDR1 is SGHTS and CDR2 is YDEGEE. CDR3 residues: CASSDSNSYEQYF. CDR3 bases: TGTGCCAGCAGCGACAGCAACTCCTACGAGCAGTACTTC.

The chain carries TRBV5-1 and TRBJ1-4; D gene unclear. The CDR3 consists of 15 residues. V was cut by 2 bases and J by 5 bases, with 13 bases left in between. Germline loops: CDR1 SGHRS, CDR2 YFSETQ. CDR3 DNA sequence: TGCGCCAGCAGCTTTCAAGGAGGGAGCAATGAAAAACTGTTTTTT. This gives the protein CASSFQGGSNEKLFF. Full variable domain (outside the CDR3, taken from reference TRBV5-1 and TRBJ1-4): KAGVTQTPRYLIKTRGQQVTLSCSPISGHRSVSWYQQTPGQGLQFLFEYFSETQRNKGNFPGRFSGRQFSNSRSEMNVSTLELGDSALYLCASSFQGGSNEKLFFGSGTQLSVL.

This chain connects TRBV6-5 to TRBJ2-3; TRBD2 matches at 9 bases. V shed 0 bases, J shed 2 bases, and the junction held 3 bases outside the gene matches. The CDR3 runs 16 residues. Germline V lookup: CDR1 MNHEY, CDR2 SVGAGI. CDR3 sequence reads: CASSYSIAGATDTQYF. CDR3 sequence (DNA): TGTGCCAGCAGTTACTCCATAGCGGGGGCCACAGATACGCAGTATTTT.

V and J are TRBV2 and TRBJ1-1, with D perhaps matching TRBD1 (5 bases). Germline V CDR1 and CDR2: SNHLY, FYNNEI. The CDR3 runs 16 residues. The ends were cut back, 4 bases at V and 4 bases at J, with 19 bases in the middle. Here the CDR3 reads CASSVGTLTGGTEAFF. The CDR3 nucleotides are TGTGCCAGCAGTGTGGGCACACTAACCGGGGGCACTGAAGCTTTCTTT. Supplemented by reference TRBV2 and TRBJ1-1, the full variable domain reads EPEVTQTPSHQVTQMGQEVILRCVPISNHLYFYWYRQILGQKVEFLVSFYNNEISEKSEIFDDQFSVERPDGSNFTLKIRSTKLEDSAMYFCASSVGTLTGGTEAFFGQGTRLTVV.

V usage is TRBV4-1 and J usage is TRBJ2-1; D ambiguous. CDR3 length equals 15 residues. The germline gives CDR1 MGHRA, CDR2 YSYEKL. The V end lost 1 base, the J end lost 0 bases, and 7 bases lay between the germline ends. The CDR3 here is CASSQGQISYNEQFF. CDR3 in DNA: TGCGCCAGCAGCCAAGGGCAGATCTCCTACAATGAGCAGTTCTTC.

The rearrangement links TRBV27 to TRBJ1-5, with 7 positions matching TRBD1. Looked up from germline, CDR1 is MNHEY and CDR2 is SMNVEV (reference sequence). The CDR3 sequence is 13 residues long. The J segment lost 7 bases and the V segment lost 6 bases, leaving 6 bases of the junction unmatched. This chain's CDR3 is CASREGGRQPQHF. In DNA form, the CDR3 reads TGTGCCAGCAGGGAAGGGGGCAGGCAGCCCCAGCATTTT.

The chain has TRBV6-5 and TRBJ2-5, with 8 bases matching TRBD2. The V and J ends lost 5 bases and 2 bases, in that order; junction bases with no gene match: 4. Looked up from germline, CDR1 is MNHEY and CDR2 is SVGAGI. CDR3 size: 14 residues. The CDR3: CASSTAGGQETQYF. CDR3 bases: TGTGCCAGCAGTACCGCGGGGGGACAAGAGACCCAGTACTTC.

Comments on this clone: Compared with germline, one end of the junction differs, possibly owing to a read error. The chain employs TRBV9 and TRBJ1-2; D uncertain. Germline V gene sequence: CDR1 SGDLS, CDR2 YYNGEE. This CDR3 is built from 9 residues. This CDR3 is CASSVPPVF. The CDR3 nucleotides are TGTGCCAGCAGCGTTCCCCCCGTGTTC.

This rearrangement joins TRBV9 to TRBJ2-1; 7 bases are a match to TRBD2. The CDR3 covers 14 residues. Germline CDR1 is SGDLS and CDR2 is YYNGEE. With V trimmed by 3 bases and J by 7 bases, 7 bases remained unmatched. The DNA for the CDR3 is TGTGCCAGCAGCGCCCGGACGGGGGGAAATGAGCAGTTCTTC. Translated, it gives CASSARTGGNEQFF.

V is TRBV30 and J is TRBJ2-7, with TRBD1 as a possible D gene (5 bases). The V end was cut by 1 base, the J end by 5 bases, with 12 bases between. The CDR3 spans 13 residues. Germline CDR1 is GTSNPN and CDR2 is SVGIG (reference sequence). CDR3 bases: TGTGCCTGGAGTGGGCAGGGAAGGGACGAGCAGTACTTC. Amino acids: CAWSGQGRDEQYF.

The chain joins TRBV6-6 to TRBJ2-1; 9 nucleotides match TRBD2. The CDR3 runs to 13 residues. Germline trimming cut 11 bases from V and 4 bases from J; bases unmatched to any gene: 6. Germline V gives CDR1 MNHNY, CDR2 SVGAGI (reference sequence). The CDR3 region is CASRGGGYNEQFF. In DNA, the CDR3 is TGTGCCTCCCGCGGGGGGGGGTACAATGAGCAGTTCTTC.

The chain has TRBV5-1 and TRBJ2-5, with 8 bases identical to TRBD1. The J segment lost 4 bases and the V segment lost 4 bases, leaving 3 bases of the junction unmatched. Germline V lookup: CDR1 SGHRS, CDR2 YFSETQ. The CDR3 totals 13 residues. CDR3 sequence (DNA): TGCGCCAGCAGCCCGGACAGGGTAGAGACCCAGTACTTC. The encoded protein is CASSPDRVETQYF.

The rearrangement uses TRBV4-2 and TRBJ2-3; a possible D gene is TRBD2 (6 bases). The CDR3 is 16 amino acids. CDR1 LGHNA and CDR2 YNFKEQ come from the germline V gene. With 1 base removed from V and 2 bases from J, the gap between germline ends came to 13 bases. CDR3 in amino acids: CASSQGAGTTTDTQYF. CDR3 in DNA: TGTGCCAGCAGCCAAGGGGCGGGGACGACCACAGATACGCAGTATTTT.

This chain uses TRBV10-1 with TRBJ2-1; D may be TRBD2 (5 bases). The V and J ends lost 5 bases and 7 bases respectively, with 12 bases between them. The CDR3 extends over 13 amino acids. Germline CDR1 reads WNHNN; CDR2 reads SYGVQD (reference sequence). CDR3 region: CASSPWTGNEQFF. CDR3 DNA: TGCGCCAGCAGTCCCTGGACTGGGAATGAGCAGTTCTTC.